A selection of T cell receptor beta chains follows, all from one sample in a study of regulatory T cells in long-lasting Graves disease. From the multiplex PCR reads, TCRdb called clonotypes with MiXCR, one entry per CDR3 protein. The profile shows about 520,000 distinct CDR3 sequences, 9.5% to 15% of them singletons. The same specimen was also included in a second study, on T cells in Graves' hyperthyroidism and ophthalmopathy.

The sequenced sample was peripheral blood mononuclear cells (PBMCs), obtained at new diagnosis, from a patient treated with antithyroid drugs. The receptors shown here come from a woman younger than 45 with Graves disease. The CDR3 runs from the conserved cysteine through the conserved F or W. The D gene is left open where the match is weak. A clone size is listed for some rows: how often the clone was seen (once, few, many), or a class if it is expanded.

>TRBJ2-1|few|-|TRBV6-2/TRBV6-3
TGTGCCAGCAGCCGGGACTTATACTACAATGAGCAGTTCTTC
CASSRDLYYNEQFF
>TRBJ2-3|-|TRBD2|TRBV5-1
TGCGCCAGCAGCTTGGGGGTAGCGGGAGGGCCAGATACGCAGTATTTT
CASSLGVAGGPDTQYF
>TRBJ2-3|-|-|TRBV6-9
TGTGCCAGCAGTTACCACCCGAGGATCGGGGGCACAGATACGCAGTATTTT
CASSYHPRIGGTDTQYF
>TRBJ2-1|-|-|TRBV15
TGTGCCACCAGCAGAGGCCCTTACAGGGACAATGAGCAGTTCTTC
CATSRGPYRDNEQFF
>TRBJ2-5|many|TRBD1|TRBV6-2/TRBV6-3
TGTGCCAGCAGTTACGGGCAGGGGGCAACGGCAGAGACCCAGTACTTC
CASSYGQGATAETQYF
>TRBJ2-5|many|TRBD1|TRBV20-1
TGCAGTGCCACCGGGGACAGGGAGGGAGAGACCCAGTACTTC
CSATGDREGETQYF
>TRBJ1-1|-|-|TRBV2
TGTGCCAGCAGCCCCGAGAGAGGGGGGGACACTGAAGCTTTCTTT
CASSPERGGDTEAFF
>TRBJ2-1|-|TRBD2|TRBV29-1
TGCAGCGCTGGACTAGCGGGAGGGGGGGACAATGAGCAGTTCTTC
CSAGLAGGGDNEQFF
>TRBJ2-4|few|-|TRBV5-1
TGCGCCAGCAGCTTGGTAGGGGCGGGTACCAAAAACATTCAGTACTTC
CASSLVGAGTKNIQYF
>TRBJ1-1|many|-|TRBV7-2
TGTGCCAGTGCCCTCCAGGGTGGCACTGAAGCTTTCTTT
CASALQGGTEAFF
>TRBJ2-1|many|-|TRBV20-1
TGCAGTGCTAGAGCGGGCAACAATGAGCAGTTCTTC
CSARAGNNEQFF
>TRBJ2-3|-|-|TRBV9
TGTGCCAGCAGCGTATTGGGAGGTACGCAGTATTTT
CASSVLGGTQYF
>TRBJ2-7|few|-|TRBV14
TGTGCCAGCAGCCAAGATCTGGGGACTCGGCCGAACGAGCAGTACTTC
CASSQDLGTRPNEQYF